Sequencing of this T cell receptor beta chain was carried out in a study of blood T cell repertoires in COVID-19. Study summary: Some COVID-19 samples were acute and others convalescent; all came from the United States, Italy and Spain.

The method was immunoSEQ multiplex PCR; TCRdb's version includes in-frame clones alone and lacks a portion of them. The sample includes about 150,000 clones, around 83% of them seen just once. Cohort placement rested on clinical history that participants reported themselves. V lost 5 bases, J lost 5 bases, and 18 bases lay in between. This CDR3 region has 15 residues. Per the germline V gene, CDR1 is MNHEY and CDR2 is SVGEGT. The material sequenced was PBMCs or T cells enriched from blood (not recorded which). The V and J genes are TRBV6-2 or TRBV6-3 and TRBJ1-2, with D perhaps TRBD1 (6 bases). The clonotype comes from a woman between 50 and 59 years old who had been exposed to COVID-19. The DNA for the CDR3 is TGTGCCAGCAGTCCGCTCGACAGGCCACTGTATGGCTACACCTTC. Protein: CASSPLDRPLYGYTF.